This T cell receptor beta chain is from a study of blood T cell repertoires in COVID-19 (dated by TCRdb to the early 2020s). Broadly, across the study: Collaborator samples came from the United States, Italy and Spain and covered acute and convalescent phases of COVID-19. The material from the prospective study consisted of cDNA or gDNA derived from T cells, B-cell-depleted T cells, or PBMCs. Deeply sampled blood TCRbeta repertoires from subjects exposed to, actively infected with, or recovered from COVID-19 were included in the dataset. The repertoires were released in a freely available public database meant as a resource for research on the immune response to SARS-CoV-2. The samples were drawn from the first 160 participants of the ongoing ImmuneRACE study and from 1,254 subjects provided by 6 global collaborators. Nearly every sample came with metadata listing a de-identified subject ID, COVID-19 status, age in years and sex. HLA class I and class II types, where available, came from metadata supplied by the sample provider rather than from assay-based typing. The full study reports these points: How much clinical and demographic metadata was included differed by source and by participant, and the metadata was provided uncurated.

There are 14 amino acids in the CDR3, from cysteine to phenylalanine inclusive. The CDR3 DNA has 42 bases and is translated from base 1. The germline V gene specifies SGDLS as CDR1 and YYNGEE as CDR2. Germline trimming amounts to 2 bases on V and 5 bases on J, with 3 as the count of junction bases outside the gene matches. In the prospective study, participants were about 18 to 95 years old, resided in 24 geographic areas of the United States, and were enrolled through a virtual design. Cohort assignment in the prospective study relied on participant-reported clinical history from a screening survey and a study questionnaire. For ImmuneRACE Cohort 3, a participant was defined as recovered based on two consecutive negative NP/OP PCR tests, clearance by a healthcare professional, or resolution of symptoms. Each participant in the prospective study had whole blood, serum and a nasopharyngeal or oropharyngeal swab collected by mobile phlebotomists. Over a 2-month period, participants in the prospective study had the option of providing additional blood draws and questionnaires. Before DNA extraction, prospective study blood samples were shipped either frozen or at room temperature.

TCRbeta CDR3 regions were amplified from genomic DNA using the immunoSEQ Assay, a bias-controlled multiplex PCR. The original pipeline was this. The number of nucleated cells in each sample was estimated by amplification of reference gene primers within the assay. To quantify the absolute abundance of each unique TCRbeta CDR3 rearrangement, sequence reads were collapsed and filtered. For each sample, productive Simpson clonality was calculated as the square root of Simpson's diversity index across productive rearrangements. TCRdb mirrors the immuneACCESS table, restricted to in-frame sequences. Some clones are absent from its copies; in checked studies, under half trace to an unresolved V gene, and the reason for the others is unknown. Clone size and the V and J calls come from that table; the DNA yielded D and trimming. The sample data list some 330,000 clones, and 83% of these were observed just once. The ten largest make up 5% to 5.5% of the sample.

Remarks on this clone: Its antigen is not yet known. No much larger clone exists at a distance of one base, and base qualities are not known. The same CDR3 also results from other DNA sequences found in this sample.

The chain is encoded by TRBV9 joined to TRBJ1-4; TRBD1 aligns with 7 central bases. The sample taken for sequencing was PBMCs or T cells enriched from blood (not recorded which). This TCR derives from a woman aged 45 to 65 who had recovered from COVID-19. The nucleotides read TGTGCCAGCAGCGTTGGGACAGCGAATGAAAAACTGTTTTTT. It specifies CASSVGTANEKLFF.